This T cell receptor (beta chain) was recorded in a study of early T cells in non-severe SARS-CoV-2 infection. This clonotype was recorded a few times. TCRdb passed the 5' RACE reads through MiXCR, listing each CDR3 protein once. The data hold more than 80,000 distinct CDR3 sequences, with approximately 15% observed a single time. Germline V gene data show CDR1 as SGHTA and CDR2 as FQGNSA. The ends were cut back, 1 base at V and 5 bases at J, with 9 bases in the middle. The CDR3 has 13 amino acids. Sequencing used whole blood. This chain connects TRBV7-2 to TRBJ2-7; D possibly corresponds to TRBD1 (5 bases). The clonotype comes from an adult who was a healthcare worker with PCR-confirmed SARS-CoV-2 infection or an uninfected control (not recorded which). The CDR3 reads CASSLVGAHEQYF. The CDR3 bases are TGTGCCAGCAGCTTAGTAGGGGCGCACGAGCAGTACTTC.